Ten or more counts support the clone carrying this T cell receptor beta chain. Its antigen remains unidentified. TCRdb reprocessed the reads with MiXCR, giving one entry per CDR3 protein. The table includes a few hundred thousand distinct CDR3 sequences, 15% to 20% detected once. These data belong to a study of T cell repertoires in cytomegalovirus infection. At the level of the study: Public signatures in TCR beta pointed to CMV infection and matching HLA type.

Points from the study as a whole: HLA-C-restricted CMV clonotypes gave the most frequent clonotype in two of eight donors.

Germline loops: CDR1 MDHEN, CDR2 SYDVKM. V dropped 7 bases and J dropped 2 bases, with 24 bases sitting between them. This CDR3 is built from 17 residues. The material sequenced was PBMCs. This rearrangement joins TRBV28 to TRBJ2-7; TRBD1 might be the D (5 bases). The TCR comes from a human donor in good health (CMV status not recorded). Some clones in this sample may be carry-over from other donors' samples. CDR3 amino acids: CASISTPRAPRTYEQYF. Here the CDR3 DNA reads TGTGCCAGCATATCAACCCCCAGGGCCCCAAGAACCTACGAGCAGTACTTC.